The 25 T cell receptor beta chains given below trace back to one sample, sequenced in a study of cytomegalovirus exposure and HLA in healthy donors (dated by TCRdb to about 2017). Library construction relied on the immunoSEQ multiplex PCR assay. For the multiplex PCR, a mixture combining 60 forward primers for TCR Vbeta segments and 13 reverse primers for TCR Jbeta segments was used. Entries here come from immuneACCESS through TCRdb and include only in-frame sequences with V and J called. Some clones fail to appear in such tables; in the studies checked, an unresolved V gene covers under half of the shortfall, and the cause of the remainder is unknown. The sample has some 130,000 clones on record, 70% to 85% of them singletons. The ten largest clones take up 4% to 5% of the sample. Sequencing was done on a sample of PBMCs. Receptor source: a male donor in good health and CMV-seropositive.

There are a few counts of this clone. The V gene is TRBV5-1, the J gene TRBJ2-2; possible D gene TRBD1, 8 bases. V gave up 2 bases and J gave up 7 bases, with 18 bases separating them. Germline CDR1 SGHRS, CDR2 YFSETQ. The CDR3 covers 16 residues. CDR3 residues: CASSFSGQGGNGELFF. CDR3 nucleotide sequence: TGCGCCAGCAGCTTCTCCGGACAGGGAGGGAACGGGGAGCTGTTTTTT.

V and J are TRBV11-2 and TRBJ2-1; D is perhaps TRBD1 (6 bases). CDR3 size: 17 residues. CDR1 SGHAT and CDR2 FQNNGV come from the germline V gene. Trimming pared 1 base from V and 7 bases from J, leaving 20 bases between. The DNA of the CDR3 is TGTGCCAGCAGCTTAGGGTTCCGACAGGTCGTAAGGAATGAGCAGTTCTTC. Amino acids: CASSLGFRQVVRNEQFF.

The chain carries TRBV9 and TRBJ2-1, with a possible D match to TRBD2 (6 bases). Germline values: CDR1 SGDLS, CDR2 YYNGEE. The CDR3 runs 15 residues. V lost 2 bases and J 8 bases, leaving 17 bases between the germline ends. CDR3 in DNA: TGTGCCAGCAGCGTTGTCACTAGCAGAAGTTATGAGCAGTTCTTC. Protein: CASSVVTSRSYEQFF.

V usage is TRBV10-2 and J usage is TRBJ2-2, with 7 bases fitting TRBD1. The CDR3 totals 14 residues. Looked up from germline, CDR1 is WSHSY and CDR2 is SAAADI. The V segment lost 5 bases and the J segment 2 bases; nucleotides outside the gene matches: 2. The CDR3 here is CASSKGANTGELFF. Here the CDR3 DNA reads TGCGCCAGCAGTAAGGGGGCAAACACCGGGGAGCTGTTTTTT.

A few counts support this clone. V usage is TRBV6-1 and J usage is TRBJ2-1; 10 bases are a match to TRBD1. The length of the CDR3 is 14 residues. CDR1 is MNHNS and CDR2 is SASEGT in the germline V gene. Trimming at V came to 7 bases and at J to 4 bases, leaving 4 bases not matched to a gene. The CDR3 sequence: CASTGTGVYNEQFF. CDR3 bases: TGTGCCAGCACCGGGACAGGGGTTTACAATGAGCAGTTCTTC.

This clone was detected a few times. The gene calls are TRBV20-1 and TRBJ2-5; D possibly corresponds to TRBD1 (5 bases). Per germline, CDR1 DFQATT and CDR2 SNEGSKA (reference sequence). The CDR3 contains 11 residues. V was shortened by 7 bases and J by 3 bases, with 9 bases between the two germline ends. CDR3 in DNA: TGCAGTGAGGACAAAGAAGAGACCCAGTACTTC. It specifies CSEDKEETQYF.

The chain recombines TRBV5-1 with TRBJ1-2; 8 bases line up with TRBD1. Germline CDR1 reads SGHRS; CDR2 reads YFSETQ. This CDR3 region has 14 residues. V lost 4 bases to trimming and J lost 0 bases; unmatched junction nucleotides: 2. The CDR3 bases are TGCGCCAGCAGCCCGGACAGGGCTAACTATGGCTACACCTTC. Its translation: CASSPDRANYGYTF.

This clone was seen only a few times. The chain combines TRBV15 with TRBJ1-4, with 7 bases identical to TRBD1. V gave up 2 bases and J gave up 7 bases; unmatched junction bases: 10. Germline V gene lookup returns CDR1 LNHNV and CDR2 YYDKDF (reference sequence). The CDR3 covers 16 residues. The CDR3 spells CATSRLGTGVGEKLFF. The CDR3 DNA sequence: TGTGCCACCAGCAGATTAGGAACAGGGGTTGGTGAAAAACTGTTTTTT.

The V call is TRBV15, the J call TRBJ2-7; D is possibly TRBD1 (6 bases). CDR3 length: 13 residues. Trimming cost V 1 base and J 4 bases, with 8 bases left between them. The V gene's germline CDR1 is LNHNV and CDR2 YYDKDF (reference sequence). CDR3 in DNA: TGTGCCACCAGCAGAGGGACAGATTACGAGCAGTACTTC. Its translation: CATSRGTDYEQYF.

This clone was recorded a few times. The chain is built from TRBV5-1 and TRBJ2-5; D unclear. With 0 bases removed from V and 5 bases from J, the gap between germline ends came to 14 bases. CDR1 is SGHRS, CDR2 YFSETQ, per germline. CDR3 length: 15 residues. CDR3 amino acids: CASSLGNTDWETQYF. CDR3 nucleotide sequence: TGCGCCAGCAGCTTGGGTAACACCGATTGGGAGACCCAGTACTTC.

The V and J genes are TRBV5-8 and TRBJ2-5; D remains ambiguous. Trimming removed 0 bases from V and 11 bases from J, with 11 bases in between. CDR1 is SGHTS, CDR2 YDEGEE, per germline. The CDR3 length is 12 residues. CDR3 DNA: TGTGCCAGCAGCTTGGCCCGCACATATCAGTACTTC. It encodes CASSLARTYQYF.

About this clone itself: An end of the junction does not agree with germline; a read error may underlie this. The V gene is TRBV18, the J gene TRBJ2-2, with 7 bases lining up with TRBD2. The CDR3 extends over 15 amino acids. CDR1 KGHSH and CDR2 LQKENI come from the germline V gene. Here the CDR3 reads CASSPGTTKTGELFF. The CDR3 nucleotides read TGTGCCAGCTCGCCAGGGACTACGAAGACCGGGGAGCTGTTTTTT.

This chain connects TRBV19 to TRBJ1-3, with D perhaps matching TRBD1 (6 bases). Trimming pared 9 bases from V and 0 bases from J, leaving 15 bases between. The CDR3 is 15 residues long. Germline assignment: CDR1 LNHDA and CDR2 SQIVND (reference sequence). In DNA, the CDR3 is TGTGCCAGCTCCAGGGACACTTCCTCTGGAAACACCATATATTTT. It codes for CASSRDTSSGNTIYF.

J is TRBJ2-2 and V is TRBV5-1; TRBD1 matches 8 bases. The CDR3 runs 16 residues. Germline trimming cut 2 bases from V and 2 bases from J; bases unmatched to any gene: 5. Germline CDR1 reads SGHRS; CDR2 reads YFSETQ. CDR3 DNA: TGCGCCAGCAGCTTCGGGACAGGAGTTAACACCGGGGAGCTGTTTTTT. The encoded protein is CASSFGTGVNTGELFF.

The J gene is TRBJ2-5, the V gene TRBV2; D is uncertain. Between the trimmed V and J ends, which lost 4 bases and 2 bases, there was a span of 8 bases. The CDR3 length is 13 residues. Germline assignment: CDR1 SNHLY and CDR2 FYNNEI. CDR3 residues: CASSVGGQETQYF. DNA of the CDR3: TGTGCCAGCAGTGTTGGCGGTCAAGAGACCCAGTACTTC.

The chain combines TRBV19 with TRBJ1-2; 11 bases fit TRBD1. The CDR3 contains 16 residues. J was trimmed by 1 base and V by 9 bases; bases with no gene match: 10. Germline V gene lookup returns CDR1 LNHDA and CDR2 SQIVND (reference sequence). This CDR3 reads CASTSAGQGGNYGYTF. CDR3 nucleotide sequence: TGTGCCAGCACATCCGCGGGACAGGGGGGTAACTATGGCTACACCTTC.

The rearrangement joins TRBV29-1 to TRBJ1-2; D remains ambiguous. Deletions cut 7 bases from V and 0 bases from J, with 6 bases between. Germline CDR1 SQVTM, CDR2 ANQGSEA. This CDR3 has 11 residues. CDR3 amino acids: CSAISNYGYTF. The CDR3 nucleotides are TGCAGCGCTATTTCTAACTATGGCTACACCTTC.

The chain carries TRBV5-1 and TRBJ2-7, with 10 bases fitting TRBD2. The CDR3 loop spans 16 amino acids. After removal of 0 bases from V and 0 bases from J, the junction contained 3 bases not matched to a gene. Germline values: CDR1 SGHRS, CDR2 YFSETQ. CDR3 in DNA: TGCGCCAGCAGCTTGGAAGCGGGGGGGGGCTCCTACGAGCAGTACTTC. Encoded protein: CASSLEAGGGSYEQYF. Variable domain in full (rest from reference TRBV5-1 and TRBJ2-7): KAGVTQTPRYLIKTRGQQVTLSCSPISGHRSVSWYQQTPGQGLQFLFEYFSETQRNKGNFPGRFSGRQFSNSRSEMNVSTLELGDSALYLCASSLEAGGGSYEQYFGPGTRLTVT.

V gene TRBV7-9 combines with J gene TRBJ2-1; 11 positions match TRBD2. This CDR3 is built from 15 residues. The J segment lost 6 bases and the V segment lost 0 bases, leaving 1 base of the junction unmatched. Germline V gene sequence: CDR1 SEHNR, CDR2 FQNEAQ (reference sequence). CDR3 in DNA: TGTGCCAGCAGCTTAGCACTAGCGGGAGTCAATGAGCAGTTCTTC. This codes for CASSLALAGVNEQFF. The full variable domain, its missing parts supplied by reference TRBV7-9 and TRBJ2-1, is DTGVSQNPRHKITKRGQNVTFRCDPISEHNRLYWYRQTLGQGPEFLTYFQNEAQLEKSRLLSDRFSAERPKGSFSTLEIQRTEQGDSAMYLCASSLALAGVNEQFFGPGTRLTVL.

The chain links TRBV4-2 to TRBJ2-7; 15 nucleotides match TRBD2. The V gene end was trimmed by 3 bases and the J gene end by 4 bases; junction bases not matched to a gene: 4. CDR3 length equals 16 residues. Germline-derived CDR1 and CDR2 are LGHNA and YNFKEQ. The CDR3 region has the DNA TGTGCCAGCAGCCAGGCCGGACTAGCGGGGGGGTACGAGCAGTACTTC. It encodes CASSQAGLAGGYEQYF.

The chain employs TRBV5-6 and TRBJ2-7; 8 bases line up with TRBD1. The CDR3 is made up of 16 amino acids. Trimming cost V 4 bases and J 2 bases; bases outside gene matches: 11. CDR1 SGHDT and CDR2 YYEEEE come from the germline V gene. In DNA form, the CDR3 reads TGTGCCAGCAGCCGATACAAACAGGGGGTTGCCTACGAGCAGTACTTC. As protein: CASSRYKQGVAYEQYF.

This sequence joins TRBV5-1 and TRBJ1-5, with D unclear. CDR3 size: 15 residues. Trimming removed 0 bases from V and 5 bases from J, with 12 bases in between. Germline-derived CDR1 and CDR2 are SGHRS and YFSETQ. The CDR3 sequence is CASSLVPGLDQPQHF. The CDR3 nucleotides read TGCGCCAGCAGCTTGGTGCCGGGGTTGGATCAGCCCCAGCATTTT.

This chain links TRBV5-1 with TRBJ2-2; D unclear. The germline V and J ends were trimmed by 0 bases and 0 bases, with 6 bases remaining between them. The CDR3 loop spans 15 amino acids. Germline V CDR1 and CDR2: SGHRS, YFSETQ. CDR3 in amino acids: CASSLGLPNTGELFF. For the CDR3, the DNA is TGCGCCAGCAGCTTGGGACTTCCGAACACCGGGGAGCTGTTTTTT.

The V call is TRBV5-1, the J call TRBJ1-3; TRBD1 matches 8 bases. Trimming removed 4 bases from V and 1 base from J; junction bases left unmatched: 4. The CDR3 length is 15 residues. The germline V gene encodes CDR1 SGHRS and CDR2 YFSETQ. The CDR3 is CASSAQGGSGNTIYF. Here the CDR3 DNA reads TGCGCCAGCAGCGCACAGGGGGGTTCTGGAAACACCATATATTTT.

The V and J genes are TRBV29-1 and TRBJ1-1; TRBD1 is a possible D gene (5 bases). This CDR3 is 14 amino acids long. The V end was cut by 6 bases, the J end by 3 bases, with 17 bases between. The germline gives CDR1 SQVTM, CDR2 ANQGSEA. DNA of the CDR3: TGCAGCGTCCTGAGGAGGGGAAGGGACACTGAAGCTTTCTTT. Translating gives CSVLRRGRDTEAFF.